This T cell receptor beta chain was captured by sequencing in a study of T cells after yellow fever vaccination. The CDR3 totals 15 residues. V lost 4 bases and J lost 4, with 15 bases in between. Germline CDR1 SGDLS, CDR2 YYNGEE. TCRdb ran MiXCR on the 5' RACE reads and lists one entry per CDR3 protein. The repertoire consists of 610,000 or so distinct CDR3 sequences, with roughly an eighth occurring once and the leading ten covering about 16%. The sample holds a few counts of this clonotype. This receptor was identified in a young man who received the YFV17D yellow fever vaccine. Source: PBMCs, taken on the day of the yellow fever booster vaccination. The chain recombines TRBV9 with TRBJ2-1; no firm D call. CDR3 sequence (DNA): TGTGCCAGCAGCCCATCTTGGTTGTCGTACAATGAGCAGTTCTTC. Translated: CASSPSWLSYNEQFF.